The 21 T cell receptor beta chains below were found in one sample sequenced in a study of chemoradiotherapy in HPV16-positive cancers. Repertoires were generated with immunoSEQ multiplex PCR, while TCRdb's copy carries only in-frame clones and drops some. The sample contains roughly 5,700 clones, 84% of which appear only once. This specimen consisted of tumor tissue, obtained from a patient who underwent chemoradiotherapy. The source is a human donor with HPV-associated anogenital cancer.

CDR3 amino acids: CASSQARTGGGYTF. The CDR3 bases are TGTGCCAGCAGCCAAGCCCGGACAGGGGGGGGCTACACCTTC. The rearrangement links TRBV14 to TRBJ1-2; TRBD1 agrees at 10 bases. This CDR3 comprises 14 residues. Germline V gives CDR1 SGHDN, CDR2 FVKESK. V was clipped by 1 base and J by 8 bases; unmatched bases: 4.

The V gene is TRBV2, the J gene TRBJ2-3; D not resolved. The V and J ends lost 8 bases and 2 bases respectively, with 14 bases between them. The germline CDR1 and CDR2 sequences are SNHLY and FYNNEI. The CDR3 contains 14 residues. CDR3 region: CASSPGPTTDTQYF. DNA of the CDR3: TGTGCCAGCTCCCCCGGCCCGACCACAGATACGCAGTATTTT.

V and J are TRBV19 and TRBJ2-5; 11 bases line up with TRBD2. This CDR3 has 16 amino acids. The V and J ends lost 5 bases and 5 bases, in that order; junction bases with no gene match: 10. The germline V gene encodes CDR1 LNHDA and CDR2 SQIVND (reference sequence). CDR3 DNA sequence: TGTGCCAGTAGTCCTAATAGCGGGGGGGCCGGGGAGACCCAGTACTTC. It specifies CASSPNSGGAGETQYF. Full variable domain (outside the CDR3, taken from reference TRBV19 and TRBJ2-5): DGGITQSPKYLFRKEGQNVTLSCEQNLNHDAMYWYRQDPGQGLRLIYYSQIVNDFQKGDIAEGYSVSREKKESFPLTVTSAQKNPTAFYLCASSPNSGGAGETQYFGPGTRLLVL.

This chain links TRBV5-1 with TRBJ1-1; D is perhaps TRBD1 (5 bases). Trimming left V 2 bases short and J 0 bases short, with 8 bases between. Germline V lookup: CDR1 SGHRS, CDR2 YFSETQ. This CDR3 is built from 14 residues. The CDR3 DNA follows: TGCGCCAGCAGCTTACAGGTATTGAACACTGAAGCTTTCTTT. Residues: CASSLQVLNTEAFF.

J is TRBJ2-7 and V is TRBV5-6; TRBD1 matches at 10 bases. V lost 2 bases to trimming and J lost 5 bases; unmatched junction nucleotides: 1. This CDR3 has 13 amino acids. Germline loops: CDR1 SGHDT, CDR2 YYEEEE. CDR3 DNA sequence: TGTGCCAGCAGCTTAGGGACAGGGGACGAGCAGTACTTC. This codes for CASSLGTGDEQYF.

The rearrangement links TRBV19 to TRBJ2-7; TRBD1 might be the D (6 bases). Trimming removed 4 bases from V and 0 bases from J, with 10 bases in between. Germline CDR1 reads LNHDA; CDR2 reads SQIVND (reference sequence). The CDR3 is made up of 14 amino acids. CDR3 sequence: CASSTGQSSYEQYF. The CDR3 nucleotides are TGTGCCAGTAGTACCGGACAGAGCTCCTACGAGCAGTACTTC.

The rearrangement uses TRBV2 and TRBJ1-3; D remains ambiguous. Germline CDR1 SNHLY, CDR2 FYNNEI. The V and J ends lost 7 bases and 1 base respectively, with 20 bases between them. The CDR3 runs to 17 residues. The CDR3 spells CASIDSSAGRSGNTIYF. DNA for the CDR3: TGTGCCAGCATAGATTCGTCGGCAGGCCGATCTGGAAACACCATATATTTT.

The chain recombines TRBV27 with TRBJ1-2, with D unclear. Germline assignment: CDR1 MNHEY and CDR2 SMNVEV (reference sequence). This CDR3 spans 15 amino acids. The ends were cut back, 2 bases at V and 8 bases at J, with 18 bases in the middle. The CDR3, as DNA: TGTGCCAGCAGTTTAGACGGCCAGTTAGTTCGGGGCTACACCTTC. It yields the protein CASSLDGQLVRGYTF.

There are a few counts of this clone. This chain connects TRBV4-3 to TRBJ1-3; 7 bases line up with TRBD1. The length of the CDR3 is 15 residues. V gave up 2 bases and J gave up 4 bases; unmatched junction bases: 5. CDR1 is LGHNA and CDR2 is YSLEER in the germline V gene. The CDR3 here is CASSQMQGDGNTIYF. The DNA of the CDR3 is TGCGCCAGCAGCCAAATGCAGGGGGACGGAAACACCATATATTTT.

Only one count was recorded for this clone. The chain has TRBV6-1 and TRBJ1-1; the match to TRBD1 covers 7 bases. Germline lookup yields CDR1 MNHNS and CDR2 SASEGT. The CDR3 has 13 residues. J gave up 1 base and V 8 bases, and 4 bases lay outside the gene matches. CDR3 in DNA: TGTGCCAGCTTTACAGGGGAGAACACTGAAGCTTTCTTT. Encoded protein: CASFTGENTEAFF.

The CDR3 DNA follows: TGTGCCACCGTCTTGGACAGGGGGGTTTCACCCCTCCACTTT. It specifies CATVLDRGVSPLHF. This sequence joins TRBV6-1 and TRBJ1-6; the match to TRBD1 covers 10 bases. This CDR3 has 14 residues. V shed 10 bases, J shed 9 bases, and the junction held 9 bases outside the gene matches. Germline V gene lookup returns CDR1 MNHNS and CDR2 SASEGT.

V usage is TRBV5-5 and J usage is TRBJ1-1; tentatively, D is TRBD1 (6 bases). The CDR3 has 15 amino acids. Trimming left V 1 base short and J 4 bases short, with 14 bases between. In germline, CDR1 is SGHKS, CDR2 YYEKEE (reference sequence). The CDR3 coding sequence is TGTGCCAGCAGCTTGATTTCAGGGGTGGGCACTGAAGCTTTCTTT. Its translation is CASSLISGVGTEAFF. Full variable domain (outside the CDR3, taken from reference TRBV5-5 and TRBJ1-1): DAGVTQSPTHLIKTRGQQVTLRCSPISGHKSVSWYQQVLGQGPQFIFQYYEKEERGRGNFPDRFSARQFPNYSSELNVNALLLGDSALYLCASSLISGVGTEAFFGQGTRLTVV.

The J gene is TRBJ2-1, the V gene TRBV7-3; TRBD1 might be the D (6 bases). V lost 5 bases to trimming and J lost 3 bases, with 14 bases between them. The germline V gene encodes CDR1 SGHTA and CDR2 FQGTGA. The CDR3 is 15 amino acids. CDR3 residues: CASSALGHDYNEQFF. As DNA, the CDR3 is TGTGCCAGCAGCGCATTGGGACACGACTACAATGAGCAGTTCTTC.

The V call is TRBV2, the J call TRBJ1-1, with a weak D call TRBD1 (6 bases). The CDR3 contains 15 residues. Germline CDR1 reads SNHLY; CDR2 reads FYNNEI. Trimming took 4 bases from V and 0 from J, leaving 12 bases between them. The CDR3 here is CASSVQTGMNTEAFF. In DNA form, the CDR3 reads TGTGCCAGCAGTGTACAGACAGGCATGAACACTGAAGCTTTCTTT. Combining the CDR3 with reference TRBV2 and TRBJ1-1 gives the whole variable domain EPEVTQTPSHQVTQMGQEVILRCVPISNHLYFYWYRQILGQKVEFLVSFYNNEISEKSEIFDDQFSVERPDGSNFTLKIRSTKLEDSAMYFCASSVQTGMNTEAFFGQGTRLTVV.

This rearrangement joins TRBV30 to TRBJ2-5, with 12 bases fitting TRBD2. Per the germline V gene, CDR1 is GTSNPN and CDR2 is SVGIG (reference sequence). V shed 0 bases, J shed 11 bases, and the junction held 7 bases outside the gene matches. This CDR3 is built from 14 residues. The CDR3 loop reads CAWSVSLAGGKQYF. CDR3 DNA sequence: TGTGCCTGGAGTGTAAGCCTAGCGGGGGGGAAGCAGTACTTC.

The V gene is TRBV7-9, the J gene TRBJ2-3; 10 bases are shared with TRBD2. After removal of 4 bases from V and 5 bases from J, the junction contained 9 bases not matched to a gene. Germline-derived CDR1 and CDR2 are SEHNR and FQNEAQ (reference sequence). The CDR3 extends over 16 amino acids. As DNA, the CDR3 is TGTGCCAGCAGCTACCAAGCGGGGGGGCAGTTAGATACGCAGTATTTT. Translation gives CASSYQAGGQLDTQYF.

The chain uses TRBV6-1 and TRBJ2-3; 8 nucleotides agree with TRBD1. CDR1 MNHNS and CDR2 SASEGT come from the germline V gene. The V segment lost 4 bases and the J segment 3 bases; nucleotides outside the gene matches: 6. The CDR3 loop spans 15 amino acids. CDR3 region: CASSGRTGWTDTQYF. CDR3 sequence (DNA): TGTGCCAGCAGTGGACGGACAGGGTGGACAGATACGCAGTATTTT.

The gene calls are TRBV6-5 and TRBJ1-6; D uncertain. The germline V and J ends were trimmed by 0 bases and 14 bases, with 11 bases remaining between them. CDR1 is MNHEY, CDR2 SVGAGI, per germline. The CDR3 has 13 residues. CDR3 sequence: CASSYSTAGALHF. The CDR3 coding sequence is TGTGCCAGCAGTTACTCGACGGCAGGTGCCCTCCACTTT.

This chain uses TRBV7-2 with TRBJ2-7; D is uncertain. The CDR3 length is 11 residues. The V gene's germline CDR1 is SGHTA and CDR2 FQGNSA. Trimming removed 1 base at V and 4 bases at J, with 2 bases between. CDR3 amino acids: CASSLEYEQYF. The DNA for the CDR3 is TGTGCCAGCAGCTTAGAGTACGAGCAGTACTTC.

This chain uses TRBV7-5 with TRBJ2-5; the table's D call of TRBD2 was not tested on the DNA. TRBV7-5 is a listed pseudogene. The CDR3 has 16 residues. The CDR3 bases are TGTGTCAGTCTGGGAGTGGCGGGGGCCAAGGGAGAGACCCAGTACTTC. This sequence encodes CVSLGVAGAKGETQYF.

The V and J genes are TRBV11-1 and TRBJ2-3; D not certain. Trimming left V 3 bases short and J 4 bases short, with 11 bases between. The length of the CDR3 is 14 residues. Germline-derived CDR1 and CDR2 are SGHAT and FQDESV (reference sequence). CDR3 sequence: CASSFRPSSDTQYF. CDR3 nucleotides: TGTGCCAGCAGCTTTCGTCCCAGCTCAGATACGCAGTATTTT.